Listed below are T cell receptor beta chains from one sample, sequenced in a study of identical twins. Via MiXCR, TCRdb re-called the 5' RACE reads, giving one row per CDR3 protein. The sample has 1,800,000 or so distinct CDR3 sequences, under 35% seen once. The sequencing input was cord blood. The origin of the receptors is a newborn girl in good health. The CDR3 runs from the conserved cysteine through the conserved F or W. The D gene is left open where the match is weak. Not every row has a clone size; where given, it reads once, few, many or a size class.

cdr3_nt	cdr3_aa	d_call	v_call	j_call	clone_size
TGTGCCAGCAGAGACTCGGCTAGCGGGGGCTACGAGCAGTACTTC	CASRDSASGGYEQYF	TRBD2	TRBV6-2/TRBV6-3	TRBJ2-7	few
TGCGCCAGCAGCTTGGCCGGGTCACAGGTCTCCTACGAGCAGTACTTC	CASSLAGSQVSYEQYF	-	TRBV5-1	TRBJ2-7	few
TGTGCCAGCAGCTATGCCCCGGGAGACACAGATACGCAGTATTTT	CASSYAPGDTDTQYF	-	TRBV7-9	TRBJ2-3	-
TGCGCCAGCAGCTTGGGGGGCAGGGTCGACGAGCAGTACTTC	CASSLGGRVDEQYF	-	TRBV5-1	TRBJ2-7	-
TGTGCCGGCAGCCAAGATTTGCCGCGACTCGATGCTGCCGAGCAGTACTTC	CAGSQDLPRLDAAEQYF	-	TRBV4-2	TRBJ2-7	-
TGCAGGGGACTAGCGGGAAACAATGAGCAGTTCTTC	CRGLAGNNEQFF	TRBD2	TRBV20-1	TRBJ2-1	few
TGTGCCATCAGTGAGTTGGACAGCCTCGCCTACGAGCAGTACTTC	CAISELDSLAYEQYF	-	TRBV10-3	TRBJ2-7	-
TGTGCCAGCAGCCAGGGCCGAACAGGGCGGGAAAAACTGTTTTTT	CASSQGRTGREKLFF	-	TRBV4-2	TRBJ1-4	-
TGTGCCAGCAGCGTAGCTTCGAGCACAGATACGCAGTATTTT	CASSVASSTDTQYF	-	TRBV9	TRBJ2-3	many
TGTGCCAGCAGTACAAACAGGGCGTTCGACACTGAAGCTTTCTTT	CASSTNRAFDTEAFF	-	TRBV27	TRBJ1-1	-
TGTGCCAGCAGCCAAGATGTCTGGGACAGGGGGGGATATAGCAATCAGCCCCAGCATTTT	CASSQDVWDRGGYSNQPQHF	TRBD1	TRBV14	TRBJ1-5	-
TGCGCCAGCAGTTTACTCCTAGTAAGCGAGCAGTACTTC	CASSLLLVSEQYF	-	TRBV12-3/TRBV12-4	TRBJ2-7	-
TGTGCCAGCATGGGCCCTAGCTCCTACAATGAGCAGTTCTTC	CASMGPSSYNEQFF	-	TRBV6-2/TRBV6-3	TRBJ2-1	-
TGTGCCAGCAGCCAAGTGTTCGCGGGTCTAAGCCTGAGGCGGTATTTT	CASSQVFAGLSLRRYF	-	TRBV3-1	TRBJ2-3	-
TGCAGTGCTAGAGATGGTAGCGGGGGCCCCAATGAGCAGTTCTTC	CSARDGSGGPNEQFF	TRBD2	TRBV20-1	TRBJ2-1	few
TGTGCCAGCAGTTTAGAGGGGAGTAGGGGGCTCCACGAGCAGTACTTC	CASSLEGSRGLHEQYF	TRBD1	TRBV28	TRBJ2-7	few
TGCAGTGCTTTTTCGACTAGCGGGGGGGATGAGCAGTTCTTC	CSAFSTSGGDEQFF	TRBD2	TRBV20-1	TRBJ2-1	-
TGTGCCAGCTCACGGCAATCGGGCAATCAGCCCCAGCATTTT	CASSRQSGNQPQHF	-	TRBV18	TRBJ1-5	-
TGTGCCAGCAGTTCCCAATACGACGGTGATACGCAGTATTTT	CASSSQYDGDTQYF	-	TRBV28	TRBJ2-3	-
TGCAGTGCTAAATTAGCGGGTACCACAGATACGCAGTATTTT	CSAKLAGTTDTQYF	TRBD2	TRBV20-1	TRBJ2-3	-
TGCAGTGCTAGAGATGATCGGAGCTCCTACAATGAGCAGTTCTTC	CSARDDRSSYNEQFF	-	TRBV20-1	TRBJ2-1	-
TGTGCCAGCTTTGGCGAAGCTTTGACAGGGGTGGACGGCTACACCTTC	CASFGEALTGVDGYTF	TRBD1	TRBV18	TRBJ1-2	-
TGTGCCAGCAGCCAAGGGGGACTAGGGGACTACGAGACCCAGTACTTC	CASSQGGLGDYETQYF	TRBD2	TRBV9	TRBJ2-5	many
TGTGCCAGCAGCCTACAAGGACCGGGCAATCAGCCCCAGCATTTT	CASSLQGPGNQPQHF	-	TRBV4-2	TRBJ1-5	few
TGTGCCAGCAGTTTAGCGCTATACAGGAGGGGGACAGATACGCAGTATTTT	CASSLALYRRGTDTQYF	-	TRBV12-3/TRBV12-4	TRBJ2-3	-
TGTGCCAGCAGCCGGGACAGCCCGATCTATGGCTACACCTTC	CASSRDSPIYGYTF	TRBD1	TRBV3-1	TRBJ1-2	many
TGTGCCAGCAGCTTCCGGACAGGGTATCACGAGCAGTACTTC	CASSFRTGYHEQYF	TRBD1	TRBV5-6	TRBJ2-7	few
TGCAGTGCTAGAGTTCAAGGGAGGGACATTCAGTACTTC	CSARVQGRDIQYF	TRBD2	TRBV20-1	TRBJ2-4	-
TGTGCCAGCAGCCGCCCCCCAGGGTCGCGGAACGAGCAGTACTTC	CASSRPPGSRNEQYF	-	TRBV28	TRBJ2-7	-
TGCAGTGCTAGCAAGGGTTCCCACACAGATACGCAGTATTTT	CSASKGSHTDTQYF	-	TRBV20-1	TRBJ2-3	-
TGTGCCAGCAAACGGGACAGGGAGACAGATACGCAGTATTTT	CASKRDRETDTQYF	TRBD1	TRBV6-5	TRBJ2-3	-
TGTGCCAGTAGTGGAAGGTCCAATTACGAGCAGTACTTC	CASSGRSNYEQYF	-	TRBV19	TRBJ2-7	-
TGTGCCAGCAGTTACGTCCTCACACGCACAGATACGCAGTATTTT	CASSYVLTRTDTQYF	-	TRBV6-2/TRBV6-3	TRBJ2-3	few
TGCAGTGCGGAGCTTATCGATAATTATGGCTACACCTTC	CSAELIDNYGYTF	-	TRBV20-1	TRBJ1-2	few
TGTGCCAGCAGTGAATACTGGGGCTACGAGCAGTACTTC	CASSEYWGYEQYF	-	TRBV25-1	TRBJ2-7	few